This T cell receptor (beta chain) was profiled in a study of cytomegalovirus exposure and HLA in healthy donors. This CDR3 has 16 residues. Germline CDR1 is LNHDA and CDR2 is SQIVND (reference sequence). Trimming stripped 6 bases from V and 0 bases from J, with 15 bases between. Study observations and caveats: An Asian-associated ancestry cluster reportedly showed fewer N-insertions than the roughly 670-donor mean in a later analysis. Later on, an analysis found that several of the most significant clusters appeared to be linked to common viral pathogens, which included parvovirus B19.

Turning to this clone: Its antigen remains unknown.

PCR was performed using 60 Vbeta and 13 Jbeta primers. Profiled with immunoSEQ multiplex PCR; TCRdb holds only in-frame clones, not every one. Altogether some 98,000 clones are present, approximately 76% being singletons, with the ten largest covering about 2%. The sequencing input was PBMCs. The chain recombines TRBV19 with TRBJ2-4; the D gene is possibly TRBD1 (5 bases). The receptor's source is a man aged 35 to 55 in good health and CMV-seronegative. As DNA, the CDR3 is TGTGCCAGTAGCATGTCAGGGAAGGGAGCCAAAAACATTCAGTACTTC. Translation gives CASSMSGKGAKNIQYF.